The 30 T cell receptor beta chains below come from one sample, sequenced in a study of blood T cells in healthy people across ages. The use of a sample-barcoded 5' primer and a J-beta primer mix characterized a second PCR of roughly 6 to 12 cycles. TCRdb passed the 5' RACE reads through MiXCR, listing each CDR3 protein once. This sample carries hundreds of thousands of distinct CDR3 sequences, less than 45% of them seen once, and the ten largest clones take 25% to 30%. Sequenced: blood. Every receptor here comes from a man of 80 years or more in good health.

V is TRBV5-1 and J is TRBJ2-4, with TRBD1 matching over 10 bases. Trimming cost V 2 bases and J 9 bases; bases outside gene matches: 11. The germline V gene encodes CDR1 SGHRS and CDR2 YFSETQ. CDR3 length equals 16 residues. In DNA form, the CDR3 reads TGCGCCAGCAGCTTCTCGACCGGGACAGGGGACGGCATTCAGTACTTC. Its translation is CASSFSTGTGDGIQYF.

The rearrangement uses TRBV3-1 and TRBJ2-2; TRBD2 matches 11 bases. The junction had 4 bases not matched to a gene; V was cut back by 0 bases and J by 4 bases. There are 17 residues in the CDR3. Germline V gene sequence: CDR1 LGHDT, CDR2 YNNKEL (reference sequence). CDR3 nucleotide sequence: TGTGCCAGCAGCCAAGAAGGACTAGCGGGTGTCACCGGGGAGCTGTTTTTT. Encoded protein: CASSQEGLAGVTGELFF.

This clonotype was counted only a few times. J is TRBJ2-7 and V is TRBV20-1, with TRBD2 matching 9 bases. Unmatched junction bases numbered 10, after V lost 2 bases and J lost 5 bases. Germline loops: CDR1 DFQATT, CDR2 SNEGSKA (reference sequence). The CDR3 contains 15 residues. The CDR3 reads CSARLMAGGPHEQYF. In DNA, the CDR3 is TGCAGTGCTAGACTTATGGCGGGAGGGCCCCACGAGCAGTACTTC.

This chain links TRBV19 with TRBJ2-5; TRBD1 is a possible D gene (6 bases). The CDR3 sequence is 15 residues long. From germline, CDR1 is LNHDA and CDR2 SQIVND (reference sequence). Trimming took off 3 bases at V and 3 bases at J, with 14 bases between the two ends. The CDR3 DNA sequence: TGTGCCAGTAGTATTGGGTTTCGGACAGAAGAGACCCAGTACTTC. Protein product: CASSIGFRTEETQYF.

About this clonotype itself: This is likely a read error, given that the CDR3 carries no conserved phenylalanine or tryptophan at its end. The rearrangement links TRBV11-3 to TRBJ2-4, with a tentative D call TRBD2 (6 bases). Germline CDR1 is SGHNT and CDR2 is YENEEA. This CDR3 spans 15 amino acids. Trimming took 5 bases from V and 9 from J, leaving 20 bases between them. The CDR3 sequence: CASSQGEGTFSIQYC. Here the CDR3 DNA reads TGTGCCAGCAGCCAAGGAGAGGGGACTTTCAGCATTCAGTACTGC.

The chain has TRBV6-2 or TRBV6-3 and TRBJ2-1, with D uncertain. CDR1 and CDR2 from the germline V gene are MNHEY and SVGEGT. The CDR3 contains 15 residues. With 2 bases removed from V and 1 base from J, the gap between germline ends came to 9 bases. The chain's CDR3 is CASSYRSFSYNEQFF. CDR3 in DNA: TGTGCCAGCAGTTACAGAAGCTTTTCCTACAATGAGCAGTTCTTC.

This chain joins TRBV6-6 and TRBJ2-3; the D gene is possibly TRBD1 (6 bases). CDR3 length: 16 residues. The V gene lost 4 bases and the J gene lost 9 bases, with 23 bases spanning the gap. Germline V gene data show CDR1 as MNHNY and CDR2 as SVGAGI (reference sequence). The CDR3 loop reads CASSLTTGKAIGTQYF. The CDR3 DNA reads as TGTGCCAGCAGTTTAACAACAGGGAAGGCGATCGGGACGCAGTATTTT.

The chain is built from TRBV28 and TRBJ2-4; 7 positions match TRBD2. Trimming took 2 bases from V and 0 from J; bases not matched to a gene: 7. This CDR3 is 17 amino acids long. CDR1 MDHEN and CDR2 SYDVKM come from the germline V gene. The CDR3 region is CASSLEVAGVAKNIQYF. CDR3 coding DNA: TGTGCCAGCAGTTTAGAGGTGGCGGGGGTAGCCAAAAACATTCAGTACTTC.

In its sample, this clonotype was seen a few times. This chain uses TRBV7-2 with TRBJ2-5, with 9 bases identical to TRBD1. Germline V lookup: CDR1 SGHTA, CDR2 FQGNSA. V lost 5 bases to trimming and J lost 5 bases; unmatched junction nucleotides: 9. The CDR3 is made up of 15 amino acids. CDR3: CASSDPGTGRETQYF. The CDR3 nucleotides read TGTGCCAGCAGCGATCCCGGGACAGGGAGGGAGACCCAGTACTTC.

The chain has TRBV2 and TRBJ2-1; 14 bases match TRBD2. CDR3 length equals 18 residues. The V gene end was trimmed by 7 bases and the J gene end by 2 bases; junction bases not matched to a gene: 10. Germline-derived CDR1 and CDR2 are SNHLY and FYNNEI. CDR3 sequence: CASMPGLAGVDPYNEQFF. CDR3 nucleotide sequence: TGTGCCAGCATGCCGGGACTAGCGGGAGTTGATCCCTACAATGAGCAGTTCTTC.

This clonotype was detected only once. The junction differs from germline at one of its ends, possibly a read error. The genes are TRBV5-1 and TRBJ2-7; TRBD2 agrees at 10 bases. The length of the CDR3 is 17 residues. Germline CDR1 SGHRS, CDR2 YFSETQ. DNA of the CDR3: TGCGCCAACAGCTTGGCCAAACAGCGGGGGGGCTACAATGAGCAGTACTTC. Translated, it gives CANSLAKQRGGYNEQYF. The complete variable domain, with remaining parts taken from reference TRBV5-1 and TRBJ2-7, reads KAGVTQTPRYLIKTRGQQVTLSCSPISGHRSVSWYQQTPGQGLQFLFEYFSETQRNKGNFPGRFSGRQFSNSRSEMNVSTLELGDSALYLCANSLAKQRGGYNEQYFGPGTRLTVT.

V usage is TRBV7-2 and J usage is TRBJ1-4; TRBD1 agrees at 8 bases. This CDR3 has 16 residues. Unmatched junction bases numbered 8, after V lost 1 base and J lost 7 bases. Looked up from germline, CDR1 is SGHTA and CDR2 is FQGNSA. The chain's CDR3 is CASSLGQGAGGEKLFF. DNA of the CDR3: TGTGCCAGCAGCTTAGGCCAGGGGGCCGGGGGTGAAAAACTGTTTTTT.

The chain recombines TRBV28 with TRBJ2-7; no firm D call. CDR3 length: 12 residues. Trimming left V 7 bases short and J 7 bases short, with 14 bases between. The V gene's germline CDR1 is MDHEN and CDR2 SYDVKM. Here the CDR3 DNA reads TGTGCCAGCAATTTGGCTAGTTATGAGCAGTACTTC. Translation: CASNLASYEQYF. The entire variable domain, with the rest obtained from reference TRBV28 and TRBJ2-7, is as follows: DVKVTQSSRYLVKRTGEKVFLECVQDMDHENMFWYRQDPGLGLRLIYFSYDVKMKEKGDIPEGYSVSREKKERFSLILESASTNQTSMYLCASNLASYEQYFGPGTRLTVT.

The table lists this clonotype with many counts. The chain is built from TRBV6-5 and TRBJ2-7; D is unresolved. The germline V and J ends were trimmed by 6 bases and 5 bases, with 20 bases remaining between them. CDR3 length equals 15 residues. Germline-derived CDR1 and CDR2 are MNHEY and SVGAGI. The DNA of the CDR3 is TGTGCCAGCAGCCACCCCTCGACGGGCTCAGACGAGCAGTACTTC. Encoded protein: CASSHPSTGSDEQYF.

This clonotype has a handful of counts. A much larger clone lies a single base off, so this may be a read error. The J gene is TRBJ2-2, the V gene TRBV6-2 or TRBV6-3, with a tentative D call TRBD1 (5 bases). This CDR3 region has 14 residues. Germline-derived CDR1 and CDR2 are MNHEY and SVGEGT. Trimming left V 5 bases short and J 3 bases short, with 10 bases between. The CDR3 region is CASSDRFYTGELFF. The DNA for the CDR3 is TGTGCCAGCAGTGACAGATTCTACACCGGGGAGCTGTTTTTT.

The J gene is TRBJ2-3, the V gene TRBV11-2; the D gene is possibly TRBD2 (6 bases). The germline gives CDR1 SGHAT, CDR2 FQNNGV. CDR3 length equals 18 residues. Trimming took 3 bases from V and 0 from J, leaving 19 bases between them. The CDR3 coding sequence is TGTGCCAGCAGCTTGGAGGGACCAACGTCTTCTAGCACAGATACGCAGTATTTT. This codes for CASSLEGPTSSSTDTQYF.

The chain recombines TRBV12-3 or TRBV12-4 with TRBJ2-1; D not resolved. Trimming took off 5 bases at V and 9 bases at J, with 11 bases between the two ends. The CDR3 is 12 amino acids. CDR3 sequence: CASSADGGEQFF. CDR3 bases: TGTGCCAGCAGTGCCGATGGTGGTGAGCAGTTCTTC.

This chain connects TRBV20-1 to TRBJ2-7, with 8 bases lining up with TRBD2. The CDR3 runs to 16 residues. The germline CDR1 and CDR2 sequences are DFQATT and SNEGSKA (reference sequence). V lost 3 bases to trimming and J lost 7 bases; unmatched junction nucleotides: 17. The CDR3 protein is CSARSPSSGRNNEQYF. CDR3 coding DNA: TGCAGTGCTAGGTCCCCCTCGAGCGGGAGAAACAATGAGCAGTACTTC.

Only one count was recorded for this clonotype. The V and J genes are TRBV3-1 and TRBJ1-1, with 7 positions matching TRBD1. V was clipped by 0 bases and J by 1 base; unmatched bases: 2. The germline V gene has CDR1 LGHDT and CDR2 YNNKEL (reference sequence). The CDR3 sequence is 15 residues long. The CDR3 DNA follows: TGTGCCAGCAGCCAAGAGGCAGGGGGGAACACTGAAGCTTTCTTT. This codes for CASSQEAGGNTEAFF.

The chain carries TRBV5-1 and TRBJ2-7, with 10 bases aligning to TRBD1. Germline values: CDR1 SGHRS, CDR2 YFSETQ. The CDR3 loop spans 15 amino acids. V was clipped by 4 bases and J by 1 base; unmatched bases: 5. The CDR3, as DNA: TGCGCCAGCAGCGCGGGGACAGGGGAGTCCTACGAGCAGTACTTC. Translating gives CASSAGTGESYEQYF.

V is TRBV5-1 and J is TRBJ2-3, with 10 bases that match TRBD2. Germline V lookup: CDR1 SGHRS, CDR2 YFSETQ. Trimming took 7 bases from V and 5 from J; bases not matched to a gene: 7. The length of the CDR3 is 14 residues. CDR3 coding DNA: TGCGCCAGCGGGAGGACTAGCGGAAGAGATACGCAGTATTTT. Translated, it gives CASGRTSGRDTQYF.

The gene calls are TRBV4-3 and TRBJ1-1; D not resolved. The germline V and J ends were trimmed by 1 base and 0 bases, with 9 bases remaining between them. The germline gives CDR1 LGHNA, CDR2 YSLEER. The CDR3 has 15 amino acids. CDR3 nucleotide sequence: TGCGCCAGCAGCCAAGGAGGCCGGCTGAACACTGAAGCTTTCTTT. It specifies CASSQGGRLNTEAFF.

The chain recombines TRBV4-3 with TRBJ1-4; no firm D call. This CDR3 is built from 15 residues. Germline-derived CDR1 and CDR2 are LGHNA and YSLEER. V lost 1 base and J 5 bases, leaving 11 bases between the germline ends. The CDR3 sequence is CASSQGVQINEKLFF. The CDR3 nucleotides read TGCGCCAGCAGCCAAGGAGTACAAATAAATGAAAAACTGTTTTTT.

This clonotype was seen at least ten times. An end of the junction differs from the germline gene, which may be a read error. The chain links TRBV5-1 to TRBJ2-3; D is unresolved. The CDR3 extends over 13 amino acids. Germline V gene sequence: CDR1 SGHRS, CDR2 YFSETQ. Here the CDR3 reads CASSLGSTDTQYF. DNA for the CDR3: TGTGCCAGCAGCTTGGGCTCAACAGATACGCAGTATTTT. The full variable domain, completed using reference TRBV5-1 and TRBJ2-3, is KAGVTQTPRYLIKTRGQQVTLSCSPISGHRSVSWYQQTPGQGLQFLFEYFSETQRNKGNFPGRFSGRQFSNSRSEMNVSTLELGDSALYLCASSLGSTDTQYFGPGTRLTVL.

This clonotype has just a few counts. The rearrangement joins TRBV5-4 to TRBJ2-6; D unclear. Germline CDR1 is SGHNT and CDR2 is YYREEE (reference sequence). Trimming cost V 4 bases and J 0 bases, with 20 bases left between them. This CDR3 comprises 19 residues. CDR3 loop: CASSNPLQTKASGANVLTF. CDR3 DNA: TGTGCCAGCAGCAATCCCCTTCAAACGAAGGCCTCTGGGGCCAACGTCCTGACTTTC. Full variable domain (missing parts from reference TRBV5-4 and TRBJ2-6): ETGVTQSPTHLIKTRGQQVTLRCSSQSGHNTVSWYQQALGQGPQFIFQYYREEENGRGNFPPRFSGLQFPNYSSELNVNALELDDSALYLCASSNPLQTKASGANVLTFGAGSRLTVL.

Only a few counts were recorded for this clonotype. J is TRBJ2-6 and V is TRBV4-1; 7 bases align to TRBD1. J lost 0 bases, V lost 3 bases, and 11 bases had no gene match. The CDR3 totals 19 residues. Looked up from germline, CDR1 is MGHRA and CDR2 is YSYEKL. CDR3 residues: CASSQDTRDSRSGANVLTF. In DNA, the CDR3 is TGCGCCAGCAGCCAGGACACCCGGGACAGCCGCTCTGGGGCCAACGTCCTGACTTTC.

This clonotype showed up just once. The chain is built from TRBV20-1 and TRBJ1-4; 8 bases line up with TRBD1. CDR1 DFQATT and CDR2 SNEGSKA come from the germline V gene (reference sequence). Losses at the gene ends were 1 base for V and 5 bases for J; bases not matched to a gene: 9. The CDR3 is 16 amino acids. The CDR3 loop is CSARVALRQGNEKLFF. CDR3 bases: TGCAGTGCTAGAGTTGCGCTTAGACAGGGGAATGAAAAACTGTTTTTT.

The chain recombines TRBV5-1 with TRBJ2-1, with TRBD2 matching 11 bases. In germline, CDR1 is SGHRS, CDR2 YFSETQ. Unmatched junction bases numbered 4, after V lost 0 bases and J lost 5 bases. The CDR3 is 16 amino acids. This CDR3 is CASSLDPSGGHNEQFF. The CDR3 bases are TGCGCCAGCAGCTTGGACCCTAGCGGGGGGCACAATGAGCAGTTCTTC.

The chain carries TRBV28 and TRBJ2-4; 11 bases are a match to TRBD1. CDR1 is MDHEN, CDR2 SYDVKM, per germline. The CDR3 is 14 residues long. V lost 6 bases to trimming and J lost 13 bases; unmatched junction nucleotides: 11. CDR3 amino acids: CASRFTGQGGEQYF. CDR3 coding DNA: TGTGCCAGCAGATTTACGGGACAGGGGGGGGAGCAGTACTTC.

The genes are TRBV4-2 and TRBJ2-1; 8 positions agree with TRBD2. From germline, CDR1 is LGHNA and CDR2 YNFKEQ. This CDR3 region has 15 residues. The trim removed 1 base at V and 6 bases at J, leaving 5 bases unmatched. CDR3 sequence (DNA): TGTGCCAGCAGCCAAGGAGCGGGAGTTTTCAATGAGCAGTTCTTC. Amino acid sequence: CASSQGAGVFNEQFF.